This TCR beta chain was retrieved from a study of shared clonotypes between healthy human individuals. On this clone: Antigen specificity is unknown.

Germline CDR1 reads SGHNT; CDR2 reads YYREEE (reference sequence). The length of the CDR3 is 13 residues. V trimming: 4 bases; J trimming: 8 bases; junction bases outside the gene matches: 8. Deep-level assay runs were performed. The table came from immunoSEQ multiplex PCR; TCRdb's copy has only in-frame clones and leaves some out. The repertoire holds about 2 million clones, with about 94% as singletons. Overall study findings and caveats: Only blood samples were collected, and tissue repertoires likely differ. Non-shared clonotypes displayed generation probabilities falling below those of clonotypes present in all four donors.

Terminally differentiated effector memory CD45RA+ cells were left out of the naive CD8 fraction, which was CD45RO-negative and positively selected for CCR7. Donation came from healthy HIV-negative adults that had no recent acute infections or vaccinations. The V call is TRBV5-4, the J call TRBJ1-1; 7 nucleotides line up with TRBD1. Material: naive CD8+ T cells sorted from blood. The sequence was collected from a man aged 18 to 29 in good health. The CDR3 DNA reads TGTGCCAGCAGCCACAGGGGTTCTGAGGAAGCTTTCTTT. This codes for CASSHRGSEEAFF.